The 30 T cell receptor beta chains presented below share a single source sample, sequenced in a study of siplizumab effects on memory and regulatory T cells. Clones were sequenced by immunoSEQ multiplex PCR, and TCRdb holds only the in-frame ones, with some missing. This table has 90,000 to 120,000 clones, about 93% appearing once. Sequencing was done on a sample of Tregs sorted from blood. The receptors shown here come from a human donor in good health.

The rearrangement links TRBV4-1 to TRBJ2-2; D is unresolved. CDR3 size: 15 residues. Per the germline V gene, CDR1 is MGHRA and CDR2 is YSYEKL. V lost 1 base to trimming and J lost 5 bases, with 11 bases between them. CDR3 in DNA: TGCGCCAGCAGCCAAGCGACGCCGCGAACCGGGGAGCTGTTTTTT. Residues: CASSQATPRTGELFF.

V and J are TRBV4-3 and TRBJ2-2; D remains unclear. Germline-derived CDR1 and CDR2 are LGHNA and YSLEER. The CDR3 is 11 residues long. The V and J ends lost 4 bases and 8 bases respectively, with 5 bases between them. CDR3 loop: CASSPSGELFF. For the CDR3, the DNA is TGCGCCAGCAGCCCCTCGGGGGAGCTGTTTTTT.

The rearrangement joins TRBV7-3 to TRBJ2-1; D is possibly TRBD1 or TRBD2 (5 bases each). The V and J ends lost 7 bases and 4 bases respectively, with 20 bases between them. CDR1 is SGHTA, CDR2 FQGTGA, per germline. The CDR3 runs 16 residues. CDR3 amino acids: CASNLEGTQRYNEQFF. The DNA of the CDR3 is TGTGCCAGCAACCTAGAGGGGACCCAGCGATACAATGAGCAGTTCTTC.

CDR3 amino acids: CASSPGTWMGQYQETQYF. The CDR3 DNA sequence: TGTGCCAGCTCACCAGGGACCTGGATGGGGCAGTACCAAGAGACCCAGTACTTC. This chain links TRBV18 with TRBJ2-5; D may correspond to TRBD1 or TRBD2 (5 bases each). This CDR3 comprises 18 residues. Germline V gene data show CDR1 as KGHSH and CDR2 as LQKENI. V was trimmed by 2 bases and J by 0 bases, leaving 19 bases between them.

V usage is TRBV21-1 and J usage is TRBJ1-3; the table's D call of TRBD1 was not tested on the DNA. TRBV21-1 is annotated as a pseudogene. There are 16 residues in the CDR3. CDR3 amino acids: CASSKAHREPGNTIYF. CDR3 in DNA: TGTGCCAGCAGCAAAGCCCACAGGGAACCTGGAAACACCATATATTTT.

This clone came up once. CDR3 DNA: TGTGCCAGTAGGACGATTCAGGCAGCCAACACTGAAGCTTTCTTT. Amino acids: CASRTIQAANTEAFF. This chain uses TRBV19 with TRBJ1-1; no definite D call. The CDR3 is 15 amino acids. The germline CDR1 and CDR2 sequences are LNHDA and SQIVND (reference sequence). Trimming left V 6 bases short and J 2 bases short, with 16 bases between.

The CDR3 DNA is TGTGCCAGCAGCAGGAGGGACAGGTACTATGGCTACACCTTC. Protein: CASSRRDRYYGYTF. The rearrangement links TRBV13 to TRBJ1-2; 8 bases fit TRBD1. V lost 5 bases to trimming and J lost 3 bases; unmatched junction nucleotides: 5. The V gene's germline CDR1 is PRHDT and CDR2 FYEKMQ (reference sequence). The CDR3 runs to 14 residues.

This clone was counted only a few times. The chain uses TRBV5-8 and TRBJ2-6; D may correspond to TRBD1 or TRBD2 (5 bases each). There are 15 residues in the CDR3. Trimming cost V 2 bases and J 2 bases, with 8 bases left between them. The germline V gene has CDR1 SGHTS and CDR2 YDEGEE. CDR3 DNA: TGTGCCAGCAGCTTTCGGGGCCCTGGGGCCAACGTCCTGACTTTC. It encodes CASSFRGPGANVLTF.

The J gene is TRBJ1-3, the V gene TRBV29-1, with D perhaps matching TRBD1 (5 bases). The CDR3 is made up of 15 amino acids. Trimming took off 2 bases at V and 1 base at J, with 12 bases between the two ends. Germline V gene sequence: CDR1 SQVTM, CDR2 ANQGSEA. CDR3 nucleotides: TGCAGCGTTGAATTAAGGGGCCAGTCTGGAAACACCATATATTTT. Translated, it gives CSVELRGQSGNTIYF.

The rearrangement links TRBV19 to TRBJ2-5; D is ambiguous. V was clipped by 2 bases and J by 1 base, with 8 bases between them. There are 14 residues in the CDR3. Germline V lookup: CDR1 LNHDA, CDR2 SQIVND (reference sequence). The CDR3 spells CASSIPSFQETQYF. CDR3 sequence (DNA): TGTGCCAGTAGTATACCTTCGTTCCAAGAGACCCAGTACTTC.

This rearrangement joins TRBV10-3 to TRBJ2-3; tentatively, D is TRBD2 (5 bases). Trimming shortened V by 0 bases and J by 3 bases, and 13 bases separated the two germline ends. The germline CDR1 and CDR2 sequences are ENHRY and SYGVKD. This CDR3 region has 16 residues. The CDR3 coding sequence is TGTGCCATCAGTGAGTCGAAGGCGGGCTGGACAGATACGCAGTATTTT. It specifies CAISESKAGWTDTQYF.

The chain carries TRBV6-1 and TRBJ2-3, with 11 positions matching TRBD2. Germline CDR1 is MNHNS and CDR2 is SASEGT. Germline trimming cut 6 bases from V and 2 bases from J; bases unmatched to any gene: 10. The length of the CDR3 is 17 residues. The CDR3 coding sequence is TGTGCCAGCAGAGAAACCGGGACTAGCGGACTCACAGATACGCAGTATTTT. It translates to CASRETGTSGLTDTQYF.

The chain uses TRBV15 and TRBJ2-7; D remains ambiguous. The ends were cut back, 3 bases at V and 6 bases at J, with 12 bases in the middle. The CDR3 is 13 amino acids. CDR1 is LNHNV and CDR2 is YYDKDF in the germline V gene (reference sequence). In DNA form, the CDR3 reads TGTGCCACCAGCAGGGACGCTCTCGGCGAGCAGTACTTC. Translated, it gives CATSRDALGEQYF.

The chain couples TRBV7-2 to TRBJ1-3; D call uncertain. The germline CDR1 and CDR2 sequences are SGHTA and FQGNSA. The CDR3 is 14 amino acids. V lost 3 bases and J lost 2, with 8 bases in between. The CDR3 DNA sequence: TGTGCCAGCAGCTTTTTGGCAGCTGGAAACACCATATATTTT. Translation gives CASSFLAAGNTIYF. The whole variable domain, filled in from reference TRBV7-2 and TRBJ1-3, reads GAGVSQSPSNKVTEKGKDVELRCDPISGHTALYWYRQSLGQGLEFLIYFQGNSAPDKSGLPSDRFSAERTGGSVSTLTIQRTQQEDSAVYLCASSFLAAGNTIYFGEGSWLTVV.

This chain joins TRBV5-4 and TRBJ2-5; no clear D. Deletions cut 3 bases from V and 3 bases from J, with 15 bases between. This CDR3 comprises 15 residues. From germline, CDR1 is SGHNT and CDR2 YYREEE (reference sequence). The CDR3 region has the DNA TGTGCCAGCAGCTCCCGACTCCGGACGGAAGAGACCCAGTACTTC. Encoded protein: CASSSRLRTEETQYF. Variable domain in full (rest from reference TRBV5-4 and TRBJ2-5): ETGVTQSPTHLIKTRGQQVTLRCSSQSGHNTVSWYQQALGQGPQFIFQYYREEENGRGNFPPRFSGLQFPNYSSELNVNALELDDSALYLCASSSRLRTEETQYFGPGTRLLVL.

This clone was recorded only once. V usage is TRBV6-1 and J usage is TRBJ2-5; unclear D gene. The CDR3 spans 14 residues. V lost 2 bases to trimming and J lost 1 base, with 8 bases between them. CDR1 is MNHNS, CDR2 SASEGT, per germline. The CDR3 here is CASSEHGPQETQYF. The CDR3 coding sequence is TGTGCCAGCAGTGAACATGGCCCCCAAGAGACCCAGTACTTC.

This chain joins TRBV2 and TRBJ1-3; D call uncertain. Trimming left V 8 bases short and J 7 bases short, with 9 bases between. Germline V gene lookup returns CDR1 SNHLY and CDR2 FYNNEI. This CDR3 contains 11 residues. The CDR3 is CASSRVNTIYF. The CDR3, as DNA: TGTGCCAGCTCTAGAGTCAACACCATATATTTT.

The chain links TRBV19 to TRBJ2-6, with no clear D. This CDR3 region has 21 residues. Trimming left V 6 bases short and J 0 bases short, with 27 bases between. CDR1 is LNHDA, CDR2 SQIVND, per germline (reference sequence). This CDR3 is CASRQPSALPNPSSGANVLTF. The DNA for the CDR3 is TGTGCCAGTAGGCAACCCTCGGCCCTTCCGAACCCCAGCTCTGGGGCCAACGTCCTGACTTTC.

V gene TRBV5-1 combines with J gene TRBJ2-3; TRBD1 is a possible D gene (5 bases). Between the trimmed V and J ends, which lost 0 bases and 8 bases, there was a span of 10 bases. The germline V gene encodes CDR1 SGHRS and CDR2 YFSETQ. The CDR3 loop spans 13 amino acids. The CDR3 DNA is TGCGCCAGCAGCTTGGAGGGGATTGGTACGCAGTATTTT. Amino acids: CASSLEGIGTQYF.

CDR3 sequence (DNA): TGTGCCAGCAGTTACTCGACTAGCGGGAGAGGTCAGTTCTTC. Its translation is CASSYSTSGRGQFF. J is TRBJ2-1 and V is TRBV6-5; 12 bases align to TRBD2. CDR1 is MNHEY and CDR2 is SVGAGI in the germline V gene. CDR3 length: 14 residues. J was trimmed by 13 bases and V by 0 bases; bases with no gene match: 4.

The chain links TRBV6-5 to TRBJ1-3; D not resolved. Trimming took off 7 bases at V and 0 bases at J, with 7 bases between the two ends. The CDR3 runs to 13 residues. The germline CDR1 and CDR2 sequences are MNHEY and SVGAGI. CDR3: CASIAVSGNTIYF. CDR3 nucleotide sequence: TGTGCCAGCATCGCAGTCTCTGGAAACACCATATATTTT.

This clone has just one count. The chain employs TRBV4-1 and TRBJ1-6; 8 bases map to TRBD1. The germline gives CDR1 MGHRA, CDR2 YSYEKL. V shed 4 bases and J 6 bases; nucleotides not matched to a gene: 8. This CDR3 spans 16 amino acids. The CDR3 loop reads CASSLPPGQVNSPLHF. The DNA for the CDR3 is TGCGCCAGCAGCCTGCCCCCGGGACAGGTTAATTCACCCCTCCACTTT.

The chain uses TRBV29-1 and TRBJ2-1; 10 nucleotides line up with TRBD2. The CDR3 contains 14 residues. V shed 6 bases and J 8 bases; nucleotides not matched to a gene: 10. Germline V gene sequence: CDR1 SQVTM, CDR2 ANQGSEA. As DNA, the CDR3 is TGCAGCGTGTGGGGTACTAGCGGGAACTATGAGCAGTTCTTC. Translating it yields CSVWGTSGNYEQFF.

The chain has TRBV19 and TRBJ2-7, with 10 bases fitting TRBD1. The trim removed 6 bases at V and 4 bases at J, leaving 12 bases unmatched. This CDR3 contains 16 residues. The germline V gene has CDR1 LNHDA and CDR2 SQIVND (reference sequence). CDR3 DNA: TGTGCCAGTAGCTCCTCCTGGACAGGGGGTCCTTACGAGCAGTACTTC. It is translated as CASSSSWTGGPYEQYF.

This chain connects TRBV9 to TRBJ2-7, with 9 bases that match TRBD1. Looked up from germline, CDR1 is SGDLS and CDR2 is YYNGEE. The CDR3 extends over 14 amino acids. J was trimmed by 2 bases and V by 2 bases; bases with no gene match: 2. CDR3 in amino acids: CASSVGQGPYEQYF. The CDR3 coding sequence is TGTGCCAGCAGCGTTGGACAGGGGCCCTACGAGCAGTACTTC. The full variable domain, rest sourced from reference TRBV9 and TRBJ2-7, is DSGVTQTPKHLITATGQRVTLRCSPRSGDLSVYWYQQSLDQGLQFLIQYYNGEERAKGNILERFSAQQFPDLHSELNLSSLELGDSALYFCASSVGQGPYEQYFGPGTRLTVT.

The chain carries TRBV6-1 and TRBJ2-7; D not resolved. Trimming took 6 bases from V and 5 from J, leaving 17 bases between them. The CDR3 is made up of 14 amino acids. The germline gives CDR1 MNHNS, CDR2 SASEGT. The CDR3, as DNA: TGTGCCAGCAGAGCCGCCGAAGATAGGCACGAGCAGTACTTC. This translates into CASRAAEDRHEQYF.

With respect to this clone: One end of the junction is discordant with germline, which a read error may explain. The V gene is TRBV6-1, the J gene TRBJ2-3, with 8 bases identical to TRBD2. Germline lookup yields CDR1 MNHNS and CDR2 SASEGT. CDR3 length equals 16 residues. The CDR3 DNA reads as TGTGCCAGCAGTCAAGCGAGACTAGCGTACACAGATACGCAGTATTTT. Residues: CASSQARLAYTDTQYF.

This clone was detected once. The chain combines TRBV7-8 with TRBJ1-1, with D perhaps TRBD1 (6 bases). V gave up 5 bases and J gave up 0 bases, with 10 bases separating them. CDR3 length: 14 amino acids. Germline V gene sequence: CDR1 SGHVS, CDR2 FQNEAQ. CDR3 amino acids: CASSRTAVNTEAFF. CDR3 in DNA: TGTGCCAGCAGCCGGACAGCAGTGAACACTGAAGCTTTCTTT. Full variable domain (rest looked up from reference TRBV7-8 and TRBJ1-1): GAGVSQSPRYKVAKRGQDVALRCDPISGHVSLFWYQQALGQGPEFLTYFQNEAQLDKSGLPSDRFFAERPEGSVSTLKIQRTQQEDSAVYLCASSRTAVNTEAFFGQGTRLTVV.

V is TRBV28 and J is TRBJ1-6, with D possibly being TRBD1 (6 bases). Germline CDR1 reads MDHEN; CDR2 reads SYDVKM. The length of the CDR3 is 17 residues. Trimming left V 2 bases short and J 5 bases short, with 16 bases between. CDR3 in amino acids: CASSLVSGQGNNSPLHF. The DNA of the CDR3 is TGTGCCAGCAGTTTAGTGTCCGGTCAGGGGAATAATTCACCCCTCCACTTT.

This chain uses TRBV5-1 with TRBJ2-6; 7 bases fit TRBD1. Germline V lookup: CDR1 SGHRS, CDR2 YFSETQ. J gave up 2 bases and V 4 bases, and 6 bases lay outside the gene matches. The CDR3 consists of 16 residues. The CDR3 loop is CASSVVTGAGANVLTF. DNA of the CDR3: TGCGCCAGCAGCGTCGTCACAGGGGCTGGGGCCAACGTCCTGACTTTC.